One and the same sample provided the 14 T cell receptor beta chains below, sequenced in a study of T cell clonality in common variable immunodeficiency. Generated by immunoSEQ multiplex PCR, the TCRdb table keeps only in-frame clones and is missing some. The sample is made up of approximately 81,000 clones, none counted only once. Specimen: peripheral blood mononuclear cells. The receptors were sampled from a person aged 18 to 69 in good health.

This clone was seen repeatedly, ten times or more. This CDR3 reads CASSQGRQTSTDTQYF. The CDR3 DNA, read in part, is TGCGCCAGCAGCCAAGGACGACAGACTAGCACAGATACG. The chain uses TRBV4-1 and TRBJ2-3; D perhaps matches TRBD1 (5 bases). The read halts 3 residues ahead of the CDR3 end, with the missing end drawn from the germline J gene. In germline, CDR1 is MGHRA, CDR2 YSYEKL. CDR3 length equals 16 residues. V was shortened by 1 base and J by 0 bases, with 11 bases between the two germline ends.

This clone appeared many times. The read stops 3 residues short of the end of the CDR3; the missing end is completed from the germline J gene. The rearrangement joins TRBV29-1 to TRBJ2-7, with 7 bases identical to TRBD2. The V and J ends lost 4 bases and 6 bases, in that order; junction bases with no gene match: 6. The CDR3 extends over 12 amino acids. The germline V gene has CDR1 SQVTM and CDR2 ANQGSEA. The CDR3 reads CSVGGGVLEQYF. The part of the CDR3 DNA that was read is TGCAGCGTTGGGGGGGGAGTACTCGAG.

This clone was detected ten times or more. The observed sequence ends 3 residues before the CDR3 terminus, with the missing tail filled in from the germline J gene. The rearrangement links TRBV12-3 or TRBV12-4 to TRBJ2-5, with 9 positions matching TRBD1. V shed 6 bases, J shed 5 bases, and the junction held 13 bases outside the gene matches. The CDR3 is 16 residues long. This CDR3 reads CASSPFVGTGQETQYF. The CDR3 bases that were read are TGTGCCAGCAGCCCGTTCGTCGGGACAGGGCAGGAGACC.

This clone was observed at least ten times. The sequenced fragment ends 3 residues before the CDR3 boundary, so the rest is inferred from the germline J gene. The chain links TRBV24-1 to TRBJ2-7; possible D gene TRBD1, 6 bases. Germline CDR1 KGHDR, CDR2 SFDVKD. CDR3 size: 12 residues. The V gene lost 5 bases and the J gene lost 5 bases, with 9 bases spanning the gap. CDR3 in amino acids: CATSVGANEQYF. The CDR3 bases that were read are TGTGCCACCAGTGTGGGGGCTAACGAG.

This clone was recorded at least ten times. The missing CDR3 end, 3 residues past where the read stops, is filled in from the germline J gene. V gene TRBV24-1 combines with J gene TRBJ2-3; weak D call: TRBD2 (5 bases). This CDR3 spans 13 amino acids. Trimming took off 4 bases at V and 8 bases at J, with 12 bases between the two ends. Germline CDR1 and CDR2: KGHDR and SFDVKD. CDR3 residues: CATSDPGRGTQYF. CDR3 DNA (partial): TGTGCCACCAGTGACCCAGGACGGGGTACG.

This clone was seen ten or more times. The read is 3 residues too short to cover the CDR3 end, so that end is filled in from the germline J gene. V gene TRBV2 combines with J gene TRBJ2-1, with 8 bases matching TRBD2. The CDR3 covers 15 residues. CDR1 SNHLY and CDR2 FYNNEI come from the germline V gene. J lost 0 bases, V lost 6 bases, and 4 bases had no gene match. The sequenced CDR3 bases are TGTGCCAGCAGACTAGCGGACGTCTCCTACAATGAG. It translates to CASRLADVSYNE. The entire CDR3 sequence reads CASRLADVSYNEQFF.

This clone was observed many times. The covered CDR3 bases are TGCAGTGCTAGAGATTCCCAGGGGGTTCCATACTATGGC. Translated, it gives CSARDSQGVPYYG. The complete CDR3 reads CSARDSQGVPYYGYTF. J is TRBJ1-2 and V is TRBV20-1; 7 bases line up with TRBD1. The read falls 3 residues short of the CDR3 end, and the missing part is taken from the germline J gene. The germline gives CDR1 DFQATT, CDR2 SNEGSKA (reference sequence). This CDR3 comprises 16 residues. V was clipped by 0 bases and J by 3 bases; unmatched bases: 10.

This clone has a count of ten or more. Partial CDR3 DNA: TGCGCCAGCAGCTTCTTGGGAGGGGGCCCGTTCTCCTACAATGAG. Translating gives CASSFLGGGPFSYNE. The CDR3 as a whole reads CASSFLGGGPFSYNEQFF. The V gene is TRBV5-1, the J gene TRBJ2-1; the D call may be TRBD1 or TRBD2 (7 bases each). The read is 3 residues too short to cover the CDR3 end, so that end is filled in from the germline J gene. The length of the CDR3 is 18 residues. V was cut by 2 bases and J by 0 bases, with 18 bases left in between. Germline CDR1 reads SGHRS; CDR2 reads YFSETQ.

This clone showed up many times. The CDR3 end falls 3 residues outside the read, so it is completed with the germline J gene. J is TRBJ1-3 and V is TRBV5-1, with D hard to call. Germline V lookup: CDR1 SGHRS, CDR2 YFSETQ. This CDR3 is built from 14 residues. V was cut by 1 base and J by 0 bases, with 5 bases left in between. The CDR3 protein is CASSLRGSGNTIYF. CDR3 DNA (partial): TGCGCCAGCAGCTTGCGGGGCTCTGGAAACACC. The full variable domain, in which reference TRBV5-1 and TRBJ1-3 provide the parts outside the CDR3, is KAGVTQTPRYLIKTRGQQVTLSCSPISGHRSVSWYQQTPGQGLQFLFEYFSETQRNKGNFPGRFSGRQFSNSRSEMNVSTLELGDSALYLCASSLRGSGNTIYFGEGSWLTVV.

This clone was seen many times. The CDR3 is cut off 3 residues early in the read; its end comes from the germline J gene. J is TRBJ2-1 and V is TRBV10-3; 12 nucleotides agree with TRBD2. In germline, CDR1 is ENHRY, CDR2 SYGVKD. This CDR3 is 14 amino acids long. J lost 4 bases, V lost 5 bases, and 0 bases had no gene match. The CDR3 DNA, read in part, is TGTGCCATCAGTCTAGCGGGAGGGTACAATGAG. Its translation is CAISLAGGYNE. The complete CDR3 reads CAISLAGGYNEQFF.

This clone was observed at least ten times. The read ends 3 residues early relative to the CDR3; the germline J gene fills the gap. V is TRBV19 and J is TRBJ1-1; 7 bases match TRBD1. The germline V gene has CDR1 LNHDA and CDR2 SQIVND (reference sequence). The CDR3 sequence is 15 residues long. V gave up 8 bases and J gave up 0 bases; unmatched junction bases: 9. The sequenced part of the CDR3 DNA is TGTGCCAGTCAGCTTACAGGGGTCATGAACACTGAA. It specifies CASQLTGVMNTE. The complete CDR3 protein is CASQLTGVMNTEAFF.

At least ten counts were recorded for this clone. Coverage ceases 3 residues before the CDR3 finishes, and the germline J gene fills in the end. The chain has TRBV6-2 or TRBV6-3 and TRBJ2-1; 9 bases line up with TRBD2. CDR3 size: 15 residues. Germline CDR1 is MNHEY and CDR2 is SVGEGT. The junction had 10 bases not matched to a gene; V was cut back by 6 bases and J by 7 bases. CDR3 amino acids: CASSPSGTVGNEQFF. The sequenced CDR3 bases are TGTGCCAGCAGCCCTAGCGGGACAGTAGGGAATGAG.

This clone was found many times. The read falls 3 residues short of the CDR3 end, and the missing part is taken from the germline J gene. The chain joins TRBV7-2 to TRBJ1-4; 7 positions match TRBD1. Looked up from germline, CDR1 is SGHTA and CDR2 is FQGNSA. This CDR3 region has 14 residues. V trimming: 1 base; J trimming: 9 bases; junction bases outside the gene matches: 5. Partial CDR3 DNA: TGTGCCAGCAGCTTAGACAGGGGAGAAAAAAAA. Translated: CASSLDRGEKK. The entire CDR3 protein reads CASSLDRGEKKLFF.

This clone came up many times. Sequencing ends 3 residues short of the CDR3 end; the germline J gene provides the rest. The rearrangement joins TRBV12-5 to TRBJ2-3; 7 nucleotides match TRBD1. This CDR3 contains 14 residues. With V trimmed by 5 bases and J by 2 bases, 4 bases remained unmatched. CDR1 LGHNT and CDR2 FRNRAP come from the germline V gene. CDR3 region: CASGLDRSTDTQYF. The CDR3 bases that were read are TGTGCTAGTGGTCTGGACAGGTCCACAGATACG.